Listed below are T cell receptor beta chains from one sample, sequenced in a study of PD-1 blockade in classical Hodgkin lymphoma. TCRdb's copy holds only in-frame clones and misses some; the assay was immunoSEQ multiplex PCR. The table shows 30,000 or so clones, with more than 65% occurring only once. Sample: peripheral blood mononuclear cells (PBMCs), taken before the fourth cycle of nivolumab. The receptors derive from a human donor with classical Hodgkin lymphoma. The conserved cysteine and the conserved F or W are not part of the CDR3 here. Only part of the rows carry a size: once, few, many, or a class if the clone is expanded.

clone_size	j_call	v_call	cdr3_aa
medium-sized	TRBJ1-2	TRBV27	ASRISGQGNYGYT
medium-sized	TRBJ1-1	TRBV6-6	ASSYSGMNTEAF
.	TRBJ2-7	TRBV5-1	ASSESRDSFYEQY
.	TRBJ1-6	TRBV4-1	ASSPPRTKNSPLH
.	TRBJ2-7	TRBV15	ATSRDFRGGDYEQY
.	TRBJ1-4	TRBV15	ATSRDRGSGEKLF
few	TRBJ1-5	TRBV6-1	ASSGQHSNQPQH
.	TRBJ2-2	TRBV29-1	SVLRTGELF
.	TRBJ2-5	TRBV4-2	ASSQFTGTSEQETQY
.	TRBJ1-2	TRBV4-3	ASSQDLGPYGYT
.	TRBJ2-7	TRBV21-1	ASSKVWDRVSYEQY
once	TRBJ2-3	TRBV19	ASSMGLAPAQY
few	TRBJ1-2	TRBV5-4	ASSPNGHRSNYGYT
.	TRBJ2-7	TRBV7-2	ASSLETGNSYEQY
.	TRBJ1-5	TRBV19	ASSRGQGLNQPQH
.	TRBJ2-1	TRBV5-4	ASSRRGAYEQF
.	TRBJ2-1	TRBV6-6	ASSYSDNEQF
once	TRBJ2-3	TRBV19	ASREGTGWADTQY
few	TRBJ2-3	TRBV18	ASSSQGLAGRQINTDTQY
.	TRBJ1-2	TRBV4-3	ASSPETGEDYGYT
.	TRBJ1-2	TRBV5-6	ASSPQGRSNYGYT
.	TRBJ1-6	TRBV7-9	ASSLGNSPLH
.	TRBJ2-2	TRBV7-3	ASKGSGGPTGELF
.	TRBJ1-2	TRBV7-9	ASSLDRSYGYT
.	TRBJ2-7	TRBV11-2	ASSLADRDVYEQY
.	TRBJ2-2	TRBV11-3	ASSSPQGYNTGELF
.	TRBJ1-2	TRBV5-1	ASSLWGGSGYT
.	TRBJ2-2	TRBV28	ASSSGGGELF
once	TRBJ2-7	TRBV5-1	ASSLGAGLAGSDEQY
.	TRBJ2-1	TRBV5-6	ASSFSLAGRNEQF
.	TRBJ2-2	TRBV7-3	ASSLHGAGNTGELF
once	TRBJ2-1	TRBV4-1	ASSRVWQTYNEQF
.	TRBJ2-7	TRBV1	TSSAGDTISYEQY
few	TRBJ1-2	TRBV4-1	ASSPMRNPNYGYT
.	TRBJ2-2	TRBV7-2	ASSGARAGRYGTGELF
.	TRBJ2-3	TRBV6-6	ASGAGEPDTQY
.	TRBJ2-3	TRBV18	ASSPGQRSTDTQY
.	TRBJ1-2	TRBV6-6	ASIPAQGGNYGYT
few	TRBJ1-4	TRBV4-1	ASSLETGMITEKLF
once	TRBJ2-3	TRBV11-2	ASSPRGGDTQY
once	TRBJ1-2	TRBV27	ASSSTHSGQEYGYT
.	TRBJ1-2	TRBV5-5	ASSFAYYGYT
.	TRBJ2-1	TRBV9	ASSGRTVISSYNEQF
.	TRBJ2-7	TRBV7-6	ASSLSGEGEQY
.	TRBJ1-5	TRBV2	ASSIDGDQPQH
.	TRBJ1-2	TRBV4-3	ASSQESRSYGYT
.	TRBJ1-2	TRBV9	ASSGGVESGYT